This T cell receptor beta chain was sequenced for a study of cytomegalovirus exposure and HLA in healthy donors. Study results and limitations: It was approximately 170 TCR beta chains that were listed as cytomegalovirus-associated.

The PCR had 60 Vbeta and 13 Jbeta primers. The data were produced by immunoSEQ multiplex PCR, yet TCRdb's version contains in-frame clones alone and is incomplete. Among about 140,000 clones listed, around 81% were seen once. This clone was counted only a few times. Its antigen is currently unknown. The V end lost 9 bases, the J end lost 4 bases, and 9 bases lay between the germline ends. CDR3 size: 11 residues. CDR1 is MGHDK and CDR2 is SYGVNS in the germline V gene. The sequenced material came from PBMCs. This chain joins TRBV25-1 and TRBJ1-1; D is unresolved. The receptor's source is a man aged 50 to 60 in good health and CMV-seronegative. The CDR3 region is CASWAITEAFF. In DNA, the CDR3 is TGTGCCAGTTGGGCTATCACTGAAGCTTTCTTT.